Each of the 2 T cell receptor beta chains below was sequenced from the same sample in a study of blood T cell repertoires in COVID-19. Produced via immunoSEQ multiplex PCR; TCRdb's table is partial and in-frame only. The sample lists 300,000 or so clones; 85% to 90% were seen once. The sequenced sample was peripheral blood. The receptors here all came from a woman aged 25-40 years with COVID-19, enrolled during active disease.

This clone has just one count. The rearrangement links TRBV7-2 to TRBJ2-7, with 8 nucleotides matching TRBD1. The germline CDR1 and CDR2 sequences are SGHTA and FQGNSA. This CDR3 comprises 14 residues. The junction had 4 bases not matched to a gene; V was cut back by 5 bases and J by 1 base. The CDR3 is CASSIGQGSYEQYF. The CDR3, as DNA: TGTGCCAGCAGCATCGGACAGGGATCCTACGAGCAGTACTTC. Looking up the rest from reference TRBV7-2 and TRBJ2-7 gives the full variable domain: GAGVSQSPSNKVTEKGKDVELRCDPISGHTALYWYRQSLGQGLEFLIYFQGNSAPDKSGLPSDRFSAERTGGSVSTLTIQRTQQEDSAVYLCASSIGQGSYEQYFGPGTRLTVT.

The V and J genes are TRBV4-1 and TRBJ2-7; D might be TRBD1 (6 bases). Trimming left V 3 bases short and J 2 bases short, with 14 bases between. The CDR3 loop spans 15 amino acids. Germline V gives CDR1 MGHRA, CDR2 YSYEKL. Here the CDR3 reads CASSHPGALTYEQYF. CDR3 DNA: TGCGCCAGCAGCCATCCAGGGGCCCTCACCTACGAGCAGTACTTC.